This record looks at one TCR beta chain sequence and its context. Libraries were prepared by immunoSEQ multiplex PCR; TCRdb keeps only in-frame clonotypes and omits some of them. The sample yields more than 40,000 clones, about 88% seen once. This entry comes from a study of blood T cell repertoires in COVID-19. Study information: The analysed material was cDNA or gDNA that came from T cells, B-cell-depleted T cells, or PBMCs.

J gave up 6 bases and V 1 base, and 5 bases lay outside the gene matches. CDR1 is KGHDR and CDR2 is SFDVKD in the germline V gene. This CDR3 is 15 amino acids long. Sequenced input: peripheral blood. The rearrangement joins TRBV24-1 to TRBJ2-3; TRBD2 agrees at 8 bases. This clonotype was sampled from a man aged 45-60 years with acute or convalescent COVID-19. The CDR3 DNA follows: TGTGCCACCAGTGATTTTCGCGGGGGGCGGGATACGCAGTATTTT. Translating gives CATSDFRGGRDTQYF.